Included here is one T cell receptor beta chain sequence, with context. The antigen remains unidentified. Germline V gene lookup returns CDR1 MNHEY and CDR2 SVGEGT. The ends were cut back, 4 bases at V and 9 bases at J, with 19 bases in the middle. The CDR3 has 15 residues. These data originate in a study of blood T cells in healthy people across ages. Study observations and caveats: Comparison with aged donors showed that long-lived donors had more naive CD4+ cells and higher diversity.

Combining a sample-barcoded 5' primer with a J-beta primer mix, a second PCR ran for roughly 6 to 11 cycles. One entry per CDR3 protein results from TCRdb running MiXCR on the 5' RACE reads. The repertoire holds 1.5 million to 2 million distinct CDR3 sequences, with approximately 30% as singletons. Material for sequencing was blood. The chain links TRBV6-2 or TRBV6-3 to TRBJ2-4; TRBD2 is a possible D gene (6 bases). The receptor's source is a woman aged 30 to 39 in good health. Here the CDR3 reads CASSSPGGANTIQYF. CDR3 nucleotide sequence: TGTGCCAGCAGTTCCCCGGGCGGGGCAAATACCATTCAGTACTTC.